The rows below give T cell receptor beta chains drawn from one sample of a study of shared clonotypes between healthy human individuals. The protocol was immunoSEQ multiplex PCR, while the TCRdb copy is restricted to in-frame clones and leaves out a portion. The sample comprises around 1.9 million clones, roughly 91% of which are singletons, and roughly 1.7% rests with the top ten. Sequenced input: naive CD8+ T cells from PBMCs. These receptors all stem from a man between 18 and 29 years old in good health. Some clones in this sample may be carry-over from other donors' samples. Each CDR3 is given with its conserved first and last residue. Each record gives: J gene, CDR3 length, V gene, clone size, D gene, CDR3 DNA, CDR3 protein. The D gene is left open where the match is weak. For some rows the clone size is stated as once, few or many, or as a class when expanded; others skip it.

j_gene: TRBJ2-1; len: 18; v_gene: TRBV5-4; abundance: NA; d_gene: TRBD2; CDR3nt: TGTGCCAGCACCCCAGGGGGGCTAGCGGGGTACTCCTACAATGAGCAGTTCTTC; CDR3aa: CASTPGGLAGYSYNEQFF
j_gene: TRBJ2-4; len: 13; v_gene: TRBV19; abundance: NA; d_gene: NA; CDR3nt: TGTGCCAGTAGTTTAACAGCCAAAAACATTCAGTACTTC; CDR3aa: CASSLTAKNIQYF
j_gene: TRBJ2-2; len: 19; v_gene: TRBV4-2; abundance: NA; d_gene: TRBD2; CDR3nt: TGTGCCAGCAGCCAAGAACGAACCGCGGCTAGCGGGAAAGGCGGGGAGCTGTTTTTT; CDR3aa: CASSQERTAASGKGGELFF
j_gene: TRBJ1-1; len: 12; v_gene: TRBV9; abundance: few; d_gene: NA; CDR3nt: TGTGCCAGCAGCACCGACACATCTGAAGCTTTCTTT; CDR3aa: CASSTDTSEAFF
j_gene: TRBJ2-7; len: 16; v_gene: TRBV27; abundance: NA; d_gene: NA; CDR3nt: TGTGCCAGCAGTTTATCGGAGGGACAGCGGTCCTACGAGCAGTACTTC; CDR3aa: CASSLSEGQRSYEQYF
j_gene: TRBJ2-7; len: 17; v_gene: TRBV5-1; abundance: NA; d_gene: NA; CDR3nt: TGCGCCAGCAGCTTGGAGGCCTCTCTAGGGGAGTGGCACGAGCAGTACTTC; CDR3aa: CASSLEASLGEWHEQYF
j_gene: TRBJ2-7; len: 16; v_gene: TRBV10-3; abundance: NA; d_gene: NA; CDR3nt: TGTGCCATCAGTGAGTCCCCGGGGTTCGGGACCTACGAGCAGTACTTC; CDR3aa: CAISESPGFGTYEQYF
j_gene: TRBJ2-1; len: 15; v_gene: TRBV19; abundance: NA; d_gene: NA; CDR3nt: TGTGCCAGTAGTATAGGACAGGTCTGGAACAATGAGCAGTTCTTC; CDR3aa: CASSIGQVWNNEQFF
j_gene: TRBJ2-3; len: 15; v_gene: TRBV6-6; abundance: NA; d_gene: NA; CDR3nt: TGTGCCAGCCTCAACGGGGTGGGGGTCACAGATACGCAGTATTTT; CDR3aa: CASLNGVGVTDTQYF
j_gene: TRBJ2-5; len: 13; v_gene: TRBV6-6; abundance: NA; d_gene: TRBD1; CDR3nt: TGTGCCAGCAGTTACTCGGAAAGGGGGCTTCAGTACTTC; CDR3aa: CASSYSERGLQYF
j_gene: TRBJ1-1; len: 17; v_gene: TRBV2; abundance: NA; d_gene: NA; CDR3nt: TGTGCCAGCAGCTTAACACAGCTACGGGAGTGGGGCACTGAAGCTTTCTTT; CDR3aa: CASSLTQLREWGTEAFF
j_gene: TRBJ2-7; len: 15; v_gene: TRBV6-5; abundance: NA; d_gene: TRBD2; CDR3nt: TGTGCCAGCAGTTACTCCCTAGCGGAAACCTACGAGCAGTACTTC; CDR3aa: CASSYSLAETYEQYF
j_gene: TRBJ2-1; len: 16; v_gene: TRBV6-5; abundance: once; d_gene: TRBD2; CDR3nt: TGTGCCAGCAGTTTAACGGGACTAGCGGGTTACAATGAGCAGTTCTTC; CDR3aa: CASSLTGLAGYNEQFF
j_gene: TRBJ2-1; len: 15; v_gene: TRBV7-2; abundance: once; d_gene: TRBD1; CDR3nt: TGTGCCAGCAACTTGGGCAGGGGGTTCTACAATGAGCAGTTCTTC; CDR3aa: CASNLGRGFYNEQFF
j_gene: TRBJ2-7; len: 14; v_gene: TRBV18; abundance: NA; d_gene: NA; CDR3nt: TGTGCCAGCTCACCACCTAAGGGTACCTACGAGCAGTACTTC; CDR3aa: CASSPPKGTYEQYF
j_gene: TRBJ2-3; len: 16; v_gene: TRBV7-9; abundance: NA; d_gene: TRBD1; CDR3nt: TGTGCCAGCAGCTTAGCCGGACAGGGGGCAGGAGATACGCAGTATTTT; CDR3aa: CASSLAGQGAGDTQYF
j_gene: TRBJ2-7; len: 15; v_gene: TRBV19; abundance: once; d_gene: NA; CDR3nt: TGTGCCAGTACCCCGAGCCCAGGATTGGTCAACGAGCAGTACTTC; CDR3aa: CASTPSPGLVNEQYF
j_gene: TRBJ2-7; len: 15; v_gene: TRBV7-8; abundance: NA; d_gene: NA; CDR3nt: TGTGCCAGCAGCTTAGTAGGCAGGGTTTCCTACGAGCAGTACTTC; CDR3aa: CASSLVGRVSYEQYF
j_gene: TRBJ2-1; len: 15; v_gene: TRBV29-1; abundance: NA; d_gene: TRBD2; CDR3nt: TGCAGCGTTGAAGTGCCTAGCGGGACCTACAATGAGCAGTTCTTC; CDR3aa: CSVEVPSGTYNEQFF
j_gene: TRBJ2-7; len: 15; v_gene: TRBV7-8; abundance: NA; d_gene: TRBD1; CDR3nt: TGTGCCAGCAGCTTTCCGGGACAGGGGTCCCACGAGCAGTACTTC; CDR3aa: CASSFPGQGSHEQYF
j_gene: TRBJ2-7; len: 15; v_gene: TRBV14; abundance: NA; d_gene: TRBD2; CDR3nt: TGTGCCAGCAGCCCCCGGGTTAGCGGGGACTACGAGCAGTACTTC; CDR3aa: CASSPRVSGDYEQYF
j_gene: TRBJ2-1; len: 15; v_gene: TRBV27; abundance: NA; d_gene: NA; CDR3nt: TGTGCCAGCAGTTTATCAGGGAGCCCCTCCAATGAGCAGTTCTTC; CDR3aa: CASSLSGSPSNEQFF